This TCR beta chain emerged from a study of blood T cell repertoires in COVID-19. As for the study in general: PBMCs, B-cell-depleted T cells, or T cells were the source of the cDNA or gDNA that made up the material.

Methods used by the authors: Amplification of reference gene primers provided the estimated nucleated cell counts. Profiling relied on immunoSEQ multiplex PCR, and the TCRdb table lists in-frame clones only, not all of them. The DNA was the basis for D and trimming; V, J and clone size are from that table. The sample shows about 80,000 clones, around 90% of them seen only once. Trimming took 2 bases from V and 1 from J, leaving 9 bases between them. Germline V lookup: CDR1 MNHEY, CDR2 SVGEGT. The CDR3 is made up of 16 amino acids. The sample consisted of peripheral blood. The sequence was collected from an elderly woman with active or convalescent COVID-19. The chain links TRBV6-2 or TRBV6-3 to TRBJ2-6; D is ambiguous. DNA for the CDR3: TGTGCCAGCAGTTACCCCCATTTTTCTGGGGCCAACGTCCTGACTTTC. Residues: CASSYPHFSGANVLTF.